The sequence of this TCR beta chain was determined in a study of response to subunit inactivated influenza vaccine. Germline CDR1 and CDR2: SGHAT and FQNNGV. Trimming pared 1 base from V and 6 bases from J, leaving 7 bases between. The CDR3 runs to 12 residues. The sample holds a few counts of this clonotype. TCRdb itself ran the RT-PCR reads through MiXCR, one entry per CDR3 protein. This sample has more than 550,000 distinct CDR3 sequences; roughly 10% occur once, and the top ten carry roughly a tenth. The rearrangement uses TRBV11-2 and TRBJ2-7; the D is unclear. This receptor was identified in a man between 50 and 59 years old who received an inactivated influenza vaccine. The sample was PBMCs from blood, taken on the day of vaccination. The CDR3 protein is CASSLVTAEQYF. The CDR3 coding sequence is TGTGCCAGCAGCTTAGTTACAGCCGAGCAGTACTTC.